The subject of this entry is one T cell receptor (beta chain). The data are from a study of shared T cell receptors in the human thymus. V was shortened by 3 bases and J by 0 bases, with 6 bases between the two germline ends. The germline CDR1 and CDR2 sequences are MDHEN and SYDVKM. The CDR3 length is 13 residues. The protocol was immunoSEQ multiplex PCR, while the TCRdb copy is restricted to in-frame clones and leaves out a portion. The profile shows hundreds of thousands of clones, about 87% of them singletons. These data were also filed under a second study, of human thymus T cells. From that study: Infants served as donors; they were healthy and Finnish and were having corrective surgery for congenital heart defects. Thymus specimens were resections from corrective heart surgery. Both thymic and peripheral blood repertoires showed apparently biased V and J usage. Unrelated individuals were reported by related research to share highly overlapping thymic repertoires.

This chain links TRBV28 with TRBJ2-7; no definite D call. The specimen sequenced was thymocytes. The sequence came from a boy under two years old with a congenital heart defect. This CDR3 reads CASSFEDSYEQYF. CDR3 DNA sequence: TGTGCCAGCAGTTTCGAGGACTCCTACGAGCAGTACTTC.